Below, 18 T cell receptor beta chains from the same sample are listed, as sequenced in a study of cytomegalovirus exposure and HLA in healthy donors. PCR employed 60 Vbeta and 13 Jbeta primers. Measured with immunoSEQ multiplex PCR; TCRdb has only the in-frame clones, and not every one. The sample holds 160,000 or so clones, about 79% seen once. Sequencing input: PBMCs. These receptors were taken from a man aged 35 to 55 in good health and CMV-seropositive.

The chain joins TRBV7-8 to TRBJ2-5, with 13 bases aligning to TRBD2. V trimming: 5 bases; J trimming: 2 bases; junction bases outside the gene matches: 5. The germline gives CDR1 SGHVS, CDR2 FQNEAQ. The CDR3 totals 16 residues. The CDR3 spells CASSQQGLAGQETQYF. The CDR3 DNA reads as TGTGCCAGCAGCCAACAGGGACTAGCGGGACAAGAGACCCAGTACTTC.

This clone came up once. J is TRBJ2-5 and V is TRBV5-5, with 7 bases identical to TRBD2. Germline lookup yields CDR1 SGHKS and CDR2 YYEKEE (reference sequence). The V segment lost 2 bases and the J segment 4 bases; nucleotides outside the gene matches: 5. The CDR3 loop spans 14 amino acids. The CDR3 DNA follows: TGTGCCAGCAGCTTATCGACTAGCCGAGAGACCCAGTACTTC. Encoded protein: CASSLSTSRETQYF.

The chain uses TRBV2 and TRBJ1-5, with D unclear. Germline CDR1 reads SNHLY; CDR2 reads FYNNEI. The CDR3 consists of 14 residues. The germline V and J ends were trimmed by 6 bases and 0 bases, with 9 bases remaining between them. The CDR3 DNA sequence: TGTGCCAGCAGGGAACAGATTAGCAATCAGCCCCAGCATTTT. Amino acids: CASREQISNQPQHF.

This clone came up a few times. The chain joins TRBV5-4 to TRBJ2-5; D is possibly TRBD1 (5 bases). V was pared by 2 bases and J by 2 bases, with 13 bases between. The CDR3 runs to 15 residues. Germline V lookup: CDR1 SGHNT, CDR2 YYREEE (reference sequence). Here the CDR3 DNA reads TGTGCCAGCAGCTTCAATCAGGGAACTCAAGAGACCCAGTACTTC. Protein: CASSFNQGTQETQYF. The whole variable domain, filled in from reference TRBV5-4 and TRBJ2-5, reads ETGVTQSPTHLIKTRGQQVTLRCSSQSGHNTVSWYQQALGQGPQFIFQYYREEENGRGNFPPRFSGLQFPNYSSELNVNALELDDSALYLCASSFNQGTQETQYFGPGTRLLVL.

The genes are TRBV7-2 and TRBJ2-5, with 9 bases fitting TRBD2. This CDR3 has 15 residues. V gave up 4 bases and J gave up 1 base; unmatched junction bases: 4. Germline V gene lookup returns CDR1 SGHTA and CDR2 FQGNSA. In DNA, the CDR3 is TGTGCCAGCAGCTCACTAGCGGGCTTCCAAGAGACCCAGTACTTC. This codes for CASSSLAGFQETQYF.

CDR3 protein: CASKNVAGNYGYTF. The CDR3 region has the DNA TGTGCCAGCAAAAACGTGGCGGGTAACTATGGCTACACCTTC. This chain joins TRBV6-1 and TRBJ1-2; no clear D gene. The CDR3 is 14 residues long. The V end was cut by 7 bases, the J end by 1 base, with 13 bases between. Germline V CDR1 and CDR2: MNHNS, SASEGT.

This clone has just a few counts. This rearrangement joins TRBV19 to TRBJ1-4; tentative D call: TRBD1 (5 bases). The CDR3 has 14 amino acids. V lost 2 bases and J lost 6, with 10 bases in between. The germline V gene has CDR1 LNHDA and CDR2 SQIVND (reference sequence). The CDR3 loop reads CASSIRQQDEKLFF. DNA for the CDR3: TGTGCCAGTAGTATAAGACAACAGGATGAAAAACTGTTTTTT.

The genes are TRBV7-6 and TRBJ1-4; tentative D call: TRBD1 (5 bases). Trimming removed 2 bases from V and 8 bases from J, with 18 bases in between. In germline, CDR1 is SGHVS, CDR2 FNYEAQ. The CDR3 totals 16 residues. The CDR3 coding sequence is TGTGCCAGCAGCTTACCCCGGGGCCAGGGAGGGGAAAAACTGTTTTTT. This encodes CASSLPRGQGGEKLFF.

The rearrangement joins TRBV29-1 to TRBJ1-1, with D possibly being TRBD1 (5 bases). Trimming took 4 bases from V and 4 from J, leaving 16 bases between them. Germline values: CDR1 SQVTM, CDR2 ANQGSEA. This CDR3 is 14 amino acids long. This CDR3 is CSVVKTGGITEAFF. CDR3 DNA: TGCAGCGTTGTGAAAACAGGTGGGATCACTGAAGCTTTCTTT.

The J gene is TRBJ1-2, the V gene TRBV9; a possible D gene is TRBD1 (6 bases). Germline V gene lookup returns CDR1 SGDLS and CDR2 YYNGEE. The V end lost 3 bases, the J end lost 8 bases, and 14 bases lay between the germline ends. The CDR3 is made up of 13 amino acids. CDR3 amino acids: CASSAGGARGYTF. The CDR3 DNA sequence: TGTGCCAGCAGCGCCGGGGGGGCGCGGGGCTACACCTTC.

The V call is TRBV5-6, the J call TRBJ1-1, with TRBD1 identical over 7 bases. The CDR3 runs to 13 residues. V lost 3 bases to trimming and J lost 1 base; unmatched junction nucleotides: 0. Germline V gene lookup returns CDR1 SGHDT and CDR2 YYEEEE. The CDR3 nucleotides read TGTGCCAGCAGCTGGGACAGGAACACTGAAGCTTTCTTT. Its protein product is CASSWDRNTEAFF.

The CDR3 loop reads CASSLGWGVRSEQYF. The CDR3 region has the DNA TGTGCCAGCAGCTTAGGCTGGGGCGTTCGTAGCGAGCAGTACTTC. The rearrangement links TRBV11-2 to TRBJ2-7, with TRBD1 as a possible D gene (5 bases). The CDR3 length is 15 residues. In germline, CDR1 is SGHAT, CDR2 FQNNGV. Trimming took 1 base from V and 6 from J, leaving 16 bases between them.

CDR3: CASSNRVYNEQFF. In nucleotides, the CDR3 is TGTGCCAGCAGTAACAGGGTCTACAATGAGCAGTTCTTC. This chain links TRBV6-5 with TRBJ2-1; D perhaps matches TRBD1 (6 bases). The V gene lost 5 bases and the J gene lost 3 bases, with 8 bases spanning the gap. Germline CDR1 MNHEY, CDR2 SVGAGI. This CDR3 comprises 13 residues.

The chain uses TRBV2 and TRBJ1-5; 11 nucleotides align to TRBD1. CDR1 SNHLY and CDR2 FYNNEI come from the germline V gene. The CDR3 is 17 residues long. Trimming at V came to 5 bases and at J to 2 bases, leaving 8 bases not matched to a gene. CDR3 sequence: CASSPGQGGYGNQPQHF. The CDR3, as DNA: TGTGCCAGCAGTCCGGGACAGGGGGGATATGGCAATCAGCCCCAGCATTTT.

This chain links TRBV2 with TRBJ2-3, with D perhaps TRBD1 (5 bases). Germline assignment: CDR1 SNHLY and CDR2 FYNNEI. V lost 5 bases to trimming and J lost 2 bases, with 14 bases between them. This CDR3 contains 15 residues. CDR3 sequence (DNA): TGTGCCAGCAGTCCCGACAGAAAATACACAGATACGCAGTATTTT. This codes for CASSPDRKYTDTQYF.

This clone was detected only a few times. The rearrangement uses TRBV27 and TRBJ2-2, with 11 bases lining up with TRBD1. Germline CDR1 and CDR2: MNHEY and SMNVEV (reference sequence). Unmatched junction bases numbered 10, after V lost 6 bases and J lost 7 bases. There are 16 residues in the CDR3. The CDR3 spells CASRNGQGARFGELFF. For the CDR3, the DNA is TGTGCCAGCAGGAATGGACAGGGGGCGCGGTTCGGGGAGCTGTTTTTT.

This clone was seen only a few times. CDR3 sequence (DNA): TGTGCCAGCAGCTCCCTTAGCGCCGGAGGGGCGTCCGTCCTGACTTTC. Its protein product is CASSSLSAGGASVLTF. V is TRBV7-8 and J is TRBJ2-6, with D maybe TRBD2 (6 bases). The CDR3 has 16 residues. Germline CDR1 reads SGHVS; CDR2 reads FQNEAQ. V was shortened by 4 bases and J by 12 bases, with 22 bases between the two germline ends.

The CDR3 sequence: CASSPQGYYGYTF. CDR3 sequence (DNA): TGTGCCAGCAGCCCACAGGGTTATTATGGCTACACCTTC. This chain links TRBV28 with TRBJ1-2; D possibly corresponds to TRBD1 (6 bases). Deletions cut 6 bases from V and 5 bases from J, with 13 bases between. This CDR3 region has 13 residues. The germline V gene has CDR1 MDHEN and CDR2 SYDVKM.